The 27 T cell receptor beta chains reported below all come from one sample, sequenced in a study of T cell responses to AZD1222 COVID-19 vaccine (dated by TCRdb to the early 2020s). The sample's time point, from its label and the paper: about 28 days (+/-7) after the second vaccine dose. Library creation used the immunoSEQ multiplex PCR assay. The table comes from immuneACCESS by way of TCRdb, which keeps in-frame sequences with V and J called. Part of the clones is missing from these tables; in studies checked, under half for an unresolved V gene and the rest for unknown reasons. The sample contains 120,000 or so clones, more than 75% of them found a single time. 3.5% of the sample is in the top ten clones. Here the sequenced sample was peripheral blood, taken 28 days after the second AZD1222 dose. The receptors here all came from an adult who received the AZD1222 COVID-19 vaccine.

The rearrangement links TRBV6-4 to TRBJ2-6; TRBD1 aligns across 7 bases. V was clipped by 3 bases and J by 3 bases; unmatched bases: 2. Germline V lookup: CDR1 MRHNA, CDR2 SNTAGT. This CDR3 is 15 amino acids long. The CDR3 sequence: CASSEDRDGANVLTF. The CDR3 DNA reads as TGTGCCAGCAGTGAAGACAGGGATGGGGCCAACGTCCTGACTTTC.

As concerns this clone: This CDR3 is also generated by other DNA sequences in the sample. The chain is built from TRBV7-9 and TRBJ2-7; D is unclear. This CDR3 is built from 11 residues. Trimming took 2 bases from V and 3 from J, leaving 2 bases between them. In germline, CDR1 is SEHNR, CDR2 FQNEAQ (reference sequence). Written as DNA, the CDR3 is TGTGCCAGCAGCTTAAGCTACGAGCAGTACTTC. Translation: CASSLSYEQYF.

This clone was found once. CDR3 loop: CSAGGLAGLTDTQYF. CDR3 sequence (DNA): TGCAGCGCCGGGGGACTAGCGGGCCTCACAGATACGCAGTATTTT. The chain joins TRBV29-1 to TRBJ2-3; 12 positions match TRBD2. The CDR3 extends over 15 amino acids. Germline lookup yields CDR1 SQVTM and CDR2 ANQGSEA. V lost 7 bases to trimming and J lost 2 bases; unmatched junction nucleotides: 7.

Notes on this clone: Other DNA sequences in this sample translate to the same CDR3. V usage is TRBV11-3 and J usage is TRBJ1-1; maybe TRBD1 (5 bases). The CDR3 covers 13 residues. The V end was cut by 1 base, the J end by 3 bases, with 6 bases between. Germline V lookup: CDR1 SGHNT, CDR2 YENEEA. DNA for the CDR3: TGTGCCAGCAGCTTAGGGGGGGACACTGAAGCTTTCTTT. Protein product: CASSLGGDTEAFF.

The chain recombines TRBV6-5 with TRBJ1-2, with a possible D match to TRBD1 (5 bases). The CDR3 consists of 16 residues. The V and J ends lost 0 bases and 3 bases respectively, with 14 bases between them. Germline CDR1 MNHEY, CDR2 SVGAGI. CDR3 in amino acids: CASSYSSGRGDYGYTF. The CDR3 DNA reads as TGTGCCAGCAGTTACTCTAGTGGGAGAGGGGACTATGGCTACACCTTC.

J is TRBJ2-7 and V is TRBV11-3, with D possibly matching TRBD1 (6 bases). The CDR3 totals 14 residues. The V end was cut by 5 bases, the J end by 3 bases, with 14 bases between. CDR1 and CDR2 (germline): SGHNT, YENEEA. The CDR3 loop is CASSEDRGGYEQYF. In DNA form, the CDR3 reads TGTGCCAGCAGCGAGGACAGAGGAGGCTACGAGCAGTACTTC.

The V and J genes are TRBV5-1 and TRBJ1-1; weak D call: TRBD1 (5 bases). V was cut by 4 bases and J by 5 bases, with 12 bases left in between. Germline values: CDR1 SGHRS, CDR2 YFSETQ. This CDR3 has 13 residues. The CDR3 DNA reads as TGCGCCAGCAGCGCTCAGGGAAGTACTGAAGCTTTCTTT. Translating it yields CASSAQGSTEAFF.

The chain links TRBV5-8 to TRBJ2-7; possible D gene TRBD1, 6 bases. Germline assignment: CDR1 SGHTS and CDR2 YDEGEE. Trimming left V 3 bases short and J 3 bases short, with 13 bases between. The CDR3 spans 14 residues. The DNA of the CDR3 is TGTGCCAGCAGCTCCCGCACAGGGAGCTACGAGCAGTACTTC. This translates into CASSSRTGSYEQYF.

This clone has more than one count but fewer than ten. The chain recombines TRBV29-1 with TRBJ1-5, with a weak D call TRBD1 (6 bases). Germline V lookup: CDR1 SQVTM, CDR2 ANQGSEA. This CDR3 is built from 14 residues. The V and J ends lost 4 bases and 5 bases respectively, with 15 bases between them. CDR3 loop: CSVVDGDTHQPQHF. The CDR3 nucleotides are TGCAGCGTTGTAGACGGGGACACTCATCAGCCCCAGCATTTT. The full variable domain, in which reference TRBV29-1 and TRBJ1-5 provide the parts outside the CDR3, is SAVISQKPSRDICQRGTSLTIQCQVDSQVTMMFWYRQQPGQSLTLIATANQGSEATYESGFVIDKFPISRPNLTFSTLTVSNMSPEDSSIYLCSVVDGDTHQPQHFGDGTRLSIL.

The V call is TRBV4-1, the J call TRBJ1-6, with D possibly matching TRBD1 (6 bases). The germline V and J ends were trimmed by 1 base and 4 bases, with 8 bases remaining between them. The CDR3 is 15 amino acids. Germline V gene sequence: CDR1 MGHRA, CDR2 YSYEKL. CDR3 DNA sequence: TGCGCCAGCAGCCAAGGGACAGTTTATAATTCACCCCTCCACTTT. Translating it yields CASSQGTVYNSPLHF.

The chain employs TRBV4-3 and TRBJ1-2, with D tentatively TRBD1 (5 bases). Deletions cut 4 bases from V and 4 bases from J, with 19 bases between. Germline loops: CDR1 LGHNA, CDR2 YSLEER. CDR3 length: 16 residues. The CDR3 protein is CASSRGGGATPYGYTF. The CDR3 DNA is TGCGCCAGCAGCCGGGGCGGTGGCGCCACCCCCTATGGCTACACCTTC.

This clone appeared once. This chain connects TRBV9 to TRBJ1-2; the D is unclear. This CDR3 spans 18 amino acids. V was pared by 0 bases and J by 5 bases, with 23 bases between. Germline assignment: CDR1 SGDLS and CDR2 YYNGEE. CDR3 sequence reads: CASSVVAHARGGQYGYTF. The CDR3 DNA reads as TGTGCCAGCAGCGTAGTAGCCCACGCCCGGGGAGGGCAATATGGCTACACCTTC.

This CDR3 is CASSPAGDNQPQHF. CDR3 DNA: TGCGCCAGCAGCCCCGCCGGGGACAATCAGCCCCAGCATTTT. This chain links TRBV5-1 with TRBJ1-5; D unclear. The CDR3 is made up of 14 amino acids. Germline CDR1 SGHRS, CDR2 YFSETQ. Between the trimmed V and J ends, which lost 4 bases and 3 bases, there was a span of 11 bases.

The rearrangement uses TRBV7-2 and TRBJ2-1, with 9 bases fitting TRBD1. J lost 5 bases, V lost 1 base, and 6 bases had no gene match. The CDR3 extends over 16 amino acids. The V gene's germline CDR1 is SGHTA and CDR2 FQGNSA. This chain's CDR3 is CASSLVGTGPHNEQFF. DNA for the CDR3: TGTGCCAGCAGCTTAGTGGGGACAGGGCCTCACAATGAGCAGTTCTTC.

The chain has TRBV7-9 and TRBJ1-2; 7 positions match TRBD1. The CDR3 is made up of 16 amino acids. Trimming cost V 1 base and J 3 bases; bases outside gene matches: 8. Germline V gene lookup returns CDR1 SEHNR and CDR2 FQNEAQ (reference sequence). CDR3 DNA sequence: TGTGCCAGCAGCTTAGTCCCCGACAGGGAGCACTATGGCTACACCTTC. It translates to CASSLVPDREHYGYTF. The variable domain in full, completed from reference TRBV7-9 and TRBJ1-2, reads DTGVSQNPRHKITKRGQNVTFRCDPISEHNRLYWYRQTLGQGPEFLTYFQNEAQLEKSRLLSDRFSAERPKGSFSTLEIQRTEQGDSAMYLCASSLVPDREHYGYTFGSGTRLTVV.

This chain links TRBV6-4 with TRBJ2-2, with no clear D. The V gene's germline CDR1 is MRHNA and CDR2 SNTAGT. The CDR3 loop spans 15 amino acids. Between the trimmed V and J ends, which lost 0 bases and 4 bases, there was a span of 9 bases. This CDR3 is CASSDSSGGTGELFF. In DNA form, the CDR3 reads TGTGCCAGCAGTGACTCGTCGGGCGGCACCGGGGAGCTGTTTTTT.

The gene calls are TRBV9 and TRBJ2-1, with D unresolved. Germline V CDR1 and CDR2: SGDLS, YYNGEE. This CDR3 comprises 15 residues. V lost 3 bases, J lost 0 bases, and 10 bases lay in between. The CDR3 sequence is CASSGGPPSYNEQFF. CDR3 DNA sequence: TGTGCCAGCAGCGGAGGACCACCCTCCTACAATGAGCAGTTCTTC.

This chain uses TRBV12-3 or TRBV12-4 with TRBJ1-5, with a tentative D call TRBD1 (6 bases). Deletions cut 3 bases from V and 6 bases from J, with 9 bases between. This CDR3 has 13 amino acids. CDR3 coding DNA: TGTGCCAGCAGTTTTGGGGGCCGTCAGCCCCAGCATTTT. Translated, it gives CASSFGGRQPQHF.

The chain combines TRBV19 with TRBJ2-7; TRBD1 or TRBD2 may be the D gene (5 bases each). The ends were cut back, 5 bases at V and 0 bases at J, with 8 bases in the middle. Germline CDR1 reads LNHDA; CDR2 reads SQIVND (reference sequence). The CDR3 sequence is 13 residues long. As DNA, the CDR3 is TGTGCCAGTAGTCAAGGGACCTCCTACGAGCAGTACTTC. Its translation is CASSQGTSYEQYF.

The chain combines TRBV7-2 with TRBJ1-3, with 8 bases fitting TRBD1. J was trimmed by 0 bases and V by 1 base; bases with no gene match: 5. CDR1 is SGHTA, CDR2 FQGNSA, per germline. The CDR3 has 17 residues. CDR3 region: CASSLGTGSFSGNTIYF. CDR3 DNA sequence: TGTGCCAGCAGCTTAGGGACAGGGAGTTTCTCTGGAAACACCATATATTTT.

This clone showed up just once. The chain uses TRBV7-2 and TRBJ2-1; D call uncertain. The germline gives CDR1 SGHTA, CDR2 FQGNSA. The CDR3 sequence is 12 residues long. The V end was cut by 5 bases, the J end by 9 bases, with 11 bases between. The DNA of the CDR3 is TGTGCCAGCAGCGCCCTGAGGTTTGAGCAGTTCTTC. Residues: CASSALRFEQFF.

The CDR3 DNA is TGTGCCAGCTCTCAGGGGCAGGGGAAAACTGGAAACACCATATATTTT. Residues: CASSQGQGKTGNTIYF. This chain joins TRBV18 and TRBJ1-3, with D maybe TRBD1 (6 bases). V was cut by 6 bases and J by 2 bases, with 17 bases left in between. The CDR3 sequence is 16 residues long. Looked up from germline, CDR1 is KGHSH and CDR2 is LQKENI. The entire variable domain, with the rest obtained from reference TRBV18 and TRBJ1-3, is as follows: NAGVMQNPRHLVRRRGQEARLRCSPMKGHSHVYWYRQLPEEGLKFMVYLQKENIIDESGMPKERFSAEFPKEGPSILRIQQVVRGDSAAYFCASSQGQGKTGNTIYFGEGSWLTVV.

This clone was seen a single time. The chain uses TRBV27 and TRBJ1-1; D remains unclear. Germline V gene sequence: CDR1 MNHEY, CDR2 SMNVEV (reference sequence). V was clipped by 5 bases and J by 6 bases, with 16 bases between them. This CDR3 has 14 residues. The CDR3 DNA is TGTGCCAGCAGTCCCCGGGAGTCTGGGGCTGAAGCTTTCTTT. This sequence encodes CASSPRESGAEAFF.

The chain links TRBV14 to TRBJ2-6; D remains ambiguous. V lost 0 bases, J lost 0 bases, and 15 bases lay in between. Germline V gives CDR1 SGHDN, CDR2 FVKESK. CDR3 length equals 19 residues. The CDR3 here is CASSQDRPRLRSGANVLTF. The CDR3 bases are TGTGCCAGCAGCCAAGATCGCCCACGTTTGCGCTCTGGGGCCAACGTCCTGACTTTC.

The chain joins TRBV18 to TRBJ2-7, with D perhaps being TRBD1 or TRBD2 (5 bases each). V dropped 6 bases and J dropped 6 bases, with 18 bases sitting between them. The CDR3 covers 14 residues. CDR1 and CDR2 (germline): KGHSH, LQKENI. CDR3 amino acids: CASSPGGQGREQYF. CDR3 DNA sequence: TGTGCCAGCTCTCCGGGCGGGCAGGGTCGCGAGCAGTACTTC.

This clone was detected only once. The chain carries TRBV5-4 and TRBJ2-5; 8 bases map to TRBD2. Germline values: CDR1 SGHNT, CDR2 YYREEE (reference sequence). CDR3 length equals 14 residues. V lost 2 bases to trimming and J lost 2 bases; unmatched junction nucleotides: 2. CDR3 nucleotides: TGTGCCAGCAGCTTAGCGGGGGCTCAAGAGACCCAGTACTTC. The encoded protein is CASSLAGAQETQYF.

The rearrangement uses TRBV28 and TRBJ1-1; 11 bases match TRBD1. V lost 5 bases and J lost 7; bases outside the gene matches: 6. This CDR3 comprises 14 residues. From germline, CDR1 is MDHEN and CDR2 SYDVKM. The CDR3 spells CASSPRDRGNEAFF. CDR3 sequence (DNA): TGTGCCAGCAGTCCCCGGGACAGGGGGAATGAAGCTTTCTTT.